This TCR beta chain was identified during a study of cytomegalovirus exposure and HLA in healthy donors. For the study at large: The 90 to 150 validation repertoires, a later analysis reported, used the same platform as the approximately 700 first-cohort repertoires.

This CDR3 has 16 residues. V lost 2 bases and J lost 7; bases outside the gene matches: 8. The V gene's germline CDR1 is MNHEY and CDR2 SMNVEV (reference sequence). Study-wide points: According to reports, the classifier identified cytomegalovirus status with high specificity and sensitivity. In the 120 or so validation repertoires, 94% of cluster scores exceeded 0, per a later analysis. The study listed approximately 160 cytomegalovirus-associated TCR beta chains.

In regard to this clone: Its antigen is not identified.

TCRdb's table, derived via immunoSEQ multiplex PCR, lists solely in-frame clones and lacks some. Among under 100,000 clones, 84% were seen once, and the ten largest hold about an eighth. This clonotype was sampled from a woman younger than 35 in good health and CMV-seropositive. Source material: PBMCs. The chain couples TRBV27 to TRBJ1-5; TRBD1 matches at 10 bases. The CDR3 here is CASSLKGQGLWQPQHF. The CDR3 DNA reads TGTGCCAGCAGTTTAAAGGGACAGGGGTTATGGCAGCCCCAGCATTTT.